This T cell receptor beta chain originates from a study of cytotoxic CD8 clonotypes in ibrutinib-treated CLL. The study, taken as a whole, reports: Clonotypes that were public were uncommon, and they contracted or stayed stable on treatment. Clonality rose at ibrutinib response and fell back toward baseline at progression.

Trimming pared 10 bases from V and 12 bases from J, leaving 21 bases between. The germline V gene encodes CDR1 SNHLY and CDR2 FYNNEI. The CDR3 extends over 13 amino acids. Depths of 1 in 200,000 to 1 in 1 million T cells were the sequencing target. Clones were read by immunoSEQ multiplex PCR, and TCRdb kept only the in-frame ones, dropping some. The sample holds about 160,000 clones, roughly four fifths seen once. Concerning this clone: Its cognate antigen is unknown.

This TCR was recovered from a human donor with chronic lymphocytic leukemia. The V gene is TRBV2, the J gene TRBJ1-4; weak D call: TRBD1 (5 bases). Specimen: PBMCs, collected after 24 months of ibrutinib treatment. In nucleotides, the CDR3 is TGTGCCACCCGCCGGGACCCACCTGACGAACTGTTTTTT. Translation gives CATRRDPPDELFF.